The 2 T cell receptor beta chains below come from one sample, sequenced in a study of T cell repertoires in cytomegalovirus infection. Antigens for these TCRs are unknown. TCRdb used MiXCR to reprocess the reads, holding one entry per CDR3 protein. Of roughly 280,000 distinct CDR3 sequences listed, 22% were seen once; the top ten hold about 21%. The sample consisted of cultured PBMCs, taken from culture after CMV antigen stimulation. Receptors were obtained from a human donor in good health (CMV status not recorded). Some clones in this sample may be carry-over from other donors' samples.

The chain couples TRBV28 to TRBJ1-1; D is undetermined. V was pared by 3 bases and J by 2 bases, with 13 bases between. Germline CDR1 MDHEN, CDR2 SYDVKM. This CDR3 has 15 amino acids. CDR3 DNA: TGTGCCAGCAGTTTGGTGTTGGCTACTAACACTGAAGCTTTCTTT. Encoded protein: CASSLVLATNTEAFF.

The chain is built from TRBV12-5 and TRBJ2-7, with TRBD1 matching 10 bases. Germline-derived CDR1 and CDR2 are LGHNT and FRNRAP. V was clipped by 4 bases and J by 4 bases; unmatched bases: 7. The CDR3 is 15 amino acids. The CDR3 is CASGWGQGRLYEQYF. In DNA, the CDR3 is TGTGCTAGTGGTTGGGGACAGGGGAGGCTGTACGAGCAGTACTTC.